The following is a T cell receptor beta chain sequence with its context. No antigen is known for it. The junction departs from the called germline gene at one end, perhaps through a read error. The sample comes from a study of cytomegalovirus exposure and HLA in healthy donors. Points from the study as a whole: Clonal expansion was found to be greater in HLA-associated TCR beta chains than in equally common others in a later analysis. The HLA-A and HLA-B alleles of most subjects were reportedly predicted accurately from TCR beta sequences.

PCR was performed using 60 Vbeta and 13 Jbeta primers. The protocol was immunoSEQ multiplex PCR, while the TCRdb copy is restricted to in-frame clones and leaves out a portion. The sample shows about 120,000 clones, 77% of them seen only once. Germline CDR1 and CDR2: SGHNT and YENEEA. This CDR3 is 14 amino acids long. Sampled while nominally healthy, donors likely had unrecorded immune exposures. The chain uses TRBV11-3 and TRBJ2-3; 7 nucleotides align to TRBD1. The TCR sequence derives from a man between 35 and 55 years old in good health and CMV-seropositive. Sequenced: PBMCs. CDR3 sequence reads: CASSPTGPTGTQYF. In nucleotides, the CDR3 is TGTGCCAGCAGTCCGACAGGGCCGACAGGTACGCAGTATTTT. The full variable domain, its missing parts supplied by reference TRBV11-3 and TRBJ2-3, is EAGVVQSPRYKIIEKKQPVAFWCNPISGHNTLYWYLQNLGQGPELLIRYENEEAVDDSQLPKDRFSAERLKGVDSTLKIQPAELGDSAVYLCASSPTGPTGTQYFGPGTRLTVL.